This T cell receptor beta chain stems from a study of liver allograft versus peripheral blood T cells. Study background: In transplanted livers, T cell receptor repertoires were compared with those found in the recipients' peripheral blood.

The germline V gene encodes CDR1 ENHRY and CDR2 SYGVKD. V lost 6 bases, J lost 4 bases, and 28 bases lay in between. The CDR3 loop spans 20 amino acids. This clonotype counts as medium-sized. TCRdb recomputed calls from the reads with MiXCR, one row per CDR3 protein. The sample consists of about 6,300 distinct CDR3 sequences, about a sixth of them appearing once. The chain recombines TRBV10-3 with TRBJ1-6; possibly TRBD1 for D (6 bases). The sequence came from a human patient who had a liver transplant. Some T cells may trace back to the graft donor. CDR3 bases: TGTGCCATCAGCGACAGGAGGGGTTGGGACGGGAGAAAATATAATTCACCCCTCCACTTT. This sequence encodes CAISDRRGWDGRKYNSPLHF.